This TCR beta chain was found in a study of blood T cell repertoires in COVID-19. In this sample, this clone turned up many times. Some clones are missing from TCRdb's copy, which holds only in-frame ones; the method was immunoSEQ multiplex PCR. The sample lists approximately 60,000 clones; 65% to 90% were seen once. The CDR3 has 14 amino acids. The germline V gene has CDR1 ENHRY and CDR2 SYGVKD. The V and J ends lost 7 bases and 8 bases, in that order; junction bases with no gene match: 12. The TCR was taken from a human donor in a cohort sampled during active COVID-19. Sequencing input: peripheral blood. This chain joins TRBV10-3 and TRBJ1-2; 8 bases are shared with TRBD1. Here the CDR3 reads CAIKEQGVLAGYTF. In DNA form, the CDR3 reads TGTGCCATCAAGGAACAGGGGGTCCTCGCAGGCTACACCTTC.